This T cell receptor (beta chain) was found in a study of T-cell reconstitution after alpha-beta-depleted transplantation in children. This clonotype was recorded at least ten times. During its preparation, the TCRbeta library received unique molecular identifiers. TCRdb reanalysed the PCR reads using MiXCR and keeps one entry per CDR3 protein. The top ten hold approximately 8% of the sample, which has fewer than 120,000 distinct CDR3 sequences, about a tenth seen once. Sequencing used PBMCs from the stem cell graft donor, obtained from the stem cell graft. This receptor was taken from a human donor who donated a stem cell graft to a child with acute lymphoblastic leukemia.

The CDR3 DNA is TGTGCCAGCAGAGCAGCGGGAGGGAGAGACGAGCAGTACTTC. Protein: CASRAAGGRDEQYF. The V gene is TRBV7-2, the J gene TRBJ2-7, with 10 bases lining up with TRBD2. V lost 6 bases to trimming and J lost 5 bases; unmatched junction nucleotides: 7. CDR3 length: 14 amino acids. Germline assignment: CDR1 SGHTA and CDR2 FQGNSA.